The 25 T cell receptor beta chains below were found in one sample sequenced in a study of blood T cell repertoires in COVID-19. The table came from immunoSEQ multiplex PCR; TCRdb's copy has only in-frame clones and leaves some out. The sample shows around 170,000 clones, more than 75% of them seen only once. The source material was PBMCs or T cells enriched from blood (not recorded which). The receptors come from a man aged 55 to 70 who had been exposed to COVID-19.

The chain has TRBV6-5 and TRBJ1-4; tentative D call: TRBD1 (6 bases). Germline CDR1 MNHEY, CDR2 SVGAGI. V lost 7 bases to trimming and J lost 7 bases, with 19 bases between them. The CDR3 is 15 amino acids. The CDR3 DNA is TGTGCCAGCAATCTTGATCAGGGGTCGGGTGAAAAACTGTTTTTT. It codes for CASNLDQGSGEKLFF.

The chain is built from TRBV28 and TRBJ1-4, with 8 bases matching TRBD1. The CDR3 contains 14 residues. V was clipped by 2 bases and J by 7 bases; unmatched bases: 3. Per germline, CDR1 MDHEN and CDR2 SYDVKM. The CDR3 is CASSLQGAREKLFF. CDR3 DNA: TGTGCCAGCAGTTTACAGGGGGCGCGTGAAAAACTGTTTTTT.

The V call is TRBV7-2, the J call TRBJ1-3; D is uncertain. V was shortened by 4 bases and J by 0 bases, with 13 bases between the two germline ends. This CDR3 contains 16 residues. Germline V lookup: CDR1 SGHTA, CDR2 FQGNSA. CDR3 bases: TGTGCCAGCAGCTGGACGGGAAGAAGCTCTGGAAACACCATATATTTT. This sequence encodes CASSWTGRSSGNTIYF.

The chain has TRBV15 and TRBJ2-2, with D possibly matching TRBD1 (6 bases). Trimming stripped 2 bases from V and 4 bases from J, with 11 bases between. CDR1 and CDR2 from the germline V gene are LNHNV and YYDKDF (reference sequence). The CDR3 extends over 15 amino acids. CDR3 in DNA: TGTGCCACCAGCAGAACAGGGTATACCACCGGGGAGCTGTTTTTT. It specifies CATSRTGYTTGELFF.

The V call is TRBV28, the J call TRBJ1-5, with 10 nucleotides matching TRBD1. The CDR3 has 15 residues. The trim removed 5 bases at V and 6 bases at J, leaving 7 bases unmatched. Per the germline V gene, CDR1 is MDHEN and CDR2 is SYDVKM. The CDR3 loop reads CASSIPGQGLQPQHF. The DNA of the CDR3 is TGTGCCAGCAGTATACCGGGACAGGGGCTTCAGCCCCAGCATTTT.

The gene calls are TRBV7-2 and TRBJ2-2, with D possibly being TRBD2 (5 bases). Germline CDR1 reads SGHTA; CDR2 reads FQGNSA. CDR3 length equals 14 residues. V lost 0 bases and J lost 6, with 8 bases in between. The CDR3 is CASSLAASPGELFF. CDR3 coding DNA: TGTGCCAGCAGCTTAGCAGCTAGCCCCGGGGAGCTGTTTTTT.

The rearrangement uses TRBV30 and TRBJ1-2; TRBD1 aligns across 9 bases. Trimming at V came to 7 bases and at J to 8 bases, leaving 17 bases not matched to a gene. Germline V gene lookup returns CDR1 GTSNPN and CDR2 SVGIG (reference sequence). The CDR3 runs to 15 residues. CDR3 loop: CAYLRDRAIYAGYTF. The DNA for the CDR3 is TGTGCCTATCTCCGGGACAGGGCTATTTATGCCGGCTACACCTTC.

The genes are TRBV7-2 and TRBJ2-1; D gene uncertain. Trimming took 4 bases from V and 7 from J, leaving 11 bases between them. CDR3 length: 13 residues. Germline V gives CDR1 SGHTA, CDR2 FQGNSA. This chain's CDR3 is CASSSPGRNEQFF. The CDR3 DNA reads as TGTGCCAGCAGCTCTCCAGGCCGAAATGAGCAGTTCTTC.

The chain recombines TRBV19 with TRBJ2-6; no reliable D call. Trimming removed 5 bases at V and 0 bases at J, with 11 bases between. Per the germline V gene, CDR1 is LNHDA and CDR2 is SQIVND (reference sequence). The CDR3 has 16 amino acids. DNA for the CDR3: TGTGCCAGTAGTCCCTCAGCAGGCTCTGGGGCCAACGTCCTGACTTTC. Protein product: CASSPSAGSGANVLTF.

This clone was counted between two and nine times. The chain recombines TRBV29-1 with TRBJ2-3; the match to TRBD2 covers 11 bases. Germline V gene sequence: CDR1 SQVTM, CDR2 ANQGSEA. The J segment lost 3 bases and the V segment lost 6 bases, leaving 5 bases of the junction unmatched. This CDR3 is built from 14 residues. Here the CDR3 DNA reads TGCAGCGTAATTAGACTAGCGGGAACAGATACGCAGTATTTT. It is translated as CSVIRLAGTDTQYF.

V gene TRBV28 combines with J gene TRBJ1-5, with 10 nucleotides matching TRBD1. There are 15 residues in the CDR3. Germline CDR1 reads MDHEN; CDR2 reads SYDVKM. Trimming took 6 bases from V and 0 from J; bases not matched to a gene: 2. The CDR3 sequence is CASRRQGASNQPQHF. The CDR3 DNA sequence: TGTGCCAGCAGGCGACAGGGGGCTAGCAATCAGCCCCAGCATTTT.

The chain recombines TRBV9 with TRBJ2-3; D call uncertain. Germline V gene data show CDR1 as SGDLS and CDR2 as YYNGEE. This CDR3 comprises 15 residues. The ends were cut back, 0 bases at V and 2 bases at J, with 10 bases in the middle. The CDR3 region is CASSVALTATDTQYF. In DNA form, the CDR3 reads TGTGCCAGCAGCGTAGCTCTTACAGCCACAGATACGCAGTATTTT.

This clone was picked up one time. CDR3 amino acids: CATSRDVGQGNQPQHF. The CDR3 DNA reads TGTGCCACCAGCAGAGATGTAGGACAGGGGAATCAGCCCCAGCATTTT. The V and J genes are TRBV15 and TRBJ1-5, with 9 bases identical to TRBD1. CDR1 is LNHNV, CDR2 YYDKDF, per germline (reference sequence). The V segment lost 0 bases and the J segment 4 bases; nucleotides outside the gene matches: 4. The CDR3 contains 16 residues.

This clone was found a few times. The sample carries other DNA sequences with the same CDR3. The CDR3 DNA reads TGTGCCAGCAGTTTATCTGGGAGCTCTGGAAACACCATATATTTT. Residues: CASSLSGSSGNTIYF. The chain employs TRBV27 and TRBJ1-3; D gene uncertain. CDR3 length: 15 residues. V lost 0 bases, J lost 0 bases, and 6 bases lay in between. CDR1 MNHEY and CDR2 SMNVEV come from the germline V gene (reference sequence).

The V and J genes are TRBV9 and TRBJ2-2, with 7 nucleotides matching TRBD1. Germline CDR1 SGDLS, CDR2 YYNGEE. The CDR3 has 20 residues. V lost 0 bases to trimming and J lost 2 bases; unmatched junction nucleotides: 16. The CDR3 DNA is TGTGCCAGCAGCGTAGCGCGCGGAGACAGGGCACTCCTTAACACCGGGGAGCTGTTTTTT. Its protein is CASSVARGDRALLNTGELFF.

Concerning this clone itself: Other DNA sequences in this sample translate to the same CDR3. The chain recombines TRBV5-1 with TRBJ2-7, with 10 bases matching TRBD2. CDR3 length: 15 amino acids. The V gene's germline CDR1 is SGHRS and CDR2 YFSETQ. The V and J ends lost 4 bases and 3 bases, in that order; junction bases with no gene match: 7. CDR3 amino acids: CASSLDGTSVYEQYF. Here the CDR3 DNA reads TGCGCCAGCAGCCTAGACGGGACTAGCGTCTACGAGCAGTACTTC.

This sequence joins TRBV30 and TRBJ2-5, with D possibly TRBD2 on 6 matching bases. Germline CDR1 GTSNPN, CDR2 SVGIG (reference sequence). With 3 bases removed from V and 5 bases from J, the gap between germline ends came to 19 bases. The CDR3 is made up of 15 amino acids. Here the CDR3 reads CAWREYAGFGETQYF. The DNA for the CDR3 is TGTGCCTGGAGAGAATACGCGGGATTTGGGGAGACCCAGTACTTC. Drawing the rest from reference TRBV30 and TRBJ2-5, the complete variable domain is SQTIHQWPATLVQPVGSPLSLECTVEGTSNPNLYWYRQAAGRGLQLLFYSVGIGQISSEVPQNLSASRPQDRQFILSSKKLLLSDSGFYLCAWREYAGFGETQYFGPGTRLLVL.

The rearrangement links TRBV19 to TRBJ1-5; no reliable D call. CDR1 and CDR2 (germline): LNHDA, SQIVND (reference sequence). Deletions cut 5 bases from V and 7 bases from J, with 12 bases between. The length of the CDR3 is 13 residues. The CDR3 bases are TGTGCCAGTAGTGCGGCGGCCGGCCAGCCCCAGCATTTT. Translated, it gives CASSAAAGQPQHF. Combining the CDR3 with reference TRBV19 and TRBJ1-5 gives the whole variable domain DGGITQSPKYLFRKEGQNVTLSCEQNLNHDAMYWYRQDPGQGLRLIYYSQIVNDFQKGDIAEGYSVSREKKESFPLTVTSAQKNPTAFYLCASSAAAGQPQHFGDGTRLSIL.

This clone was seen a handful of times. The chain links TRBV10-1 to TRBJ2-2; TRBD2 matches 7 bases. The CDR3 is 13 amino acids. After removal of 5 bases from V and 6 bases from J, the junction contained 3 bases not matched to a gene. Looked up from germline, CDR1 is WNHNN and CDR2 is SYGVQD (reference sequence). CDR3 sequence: CASSQLASGELFF. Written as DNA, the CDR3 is TGCGCCAGCAGTCAACTAGCGTCCGGGGAGCTGTTTTTT.

CDR3 DNA sequence: TGTGCCAGCAGTGAAGCGCGTCTAGCCTCTGGGGCCAACGTCCTGACTTTC. Protein: CASSEARLASGANVLTF. The V call is TRBV2, the J call TRBJ2-6; D is possibly TRBD2 (5 bases). This CDR3 comprises 17 residues. The V end lost 0 bases, the J end lost 0 bases, and 9 bases lay between the germline ends. CDR1 and CDR2 from the germline V gene are SNHLY and FYNNEI.

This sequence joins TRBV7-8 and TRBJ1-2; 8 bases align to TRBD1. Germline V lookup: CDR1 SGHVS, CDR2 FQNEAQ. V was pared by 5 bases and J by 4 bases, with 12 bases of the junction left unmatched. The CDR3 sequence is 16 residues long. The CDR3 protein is CASSPGQAFFSYGYTF. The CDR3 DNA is TGTGCCAGCAGCCCGGGACAGGCTTTTTTTTCCTATGGCTACACCTTC.

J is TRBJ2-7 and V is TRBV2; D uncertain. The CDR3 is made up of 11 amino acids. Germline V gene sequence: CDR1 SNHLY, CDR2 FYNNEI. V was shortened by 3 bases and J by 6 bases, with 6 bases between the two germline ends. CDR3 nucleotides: TGTGCCAGCAGTGATCCGGGCGAGCAGTACTTC. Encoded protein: CASSDPGEQYF.

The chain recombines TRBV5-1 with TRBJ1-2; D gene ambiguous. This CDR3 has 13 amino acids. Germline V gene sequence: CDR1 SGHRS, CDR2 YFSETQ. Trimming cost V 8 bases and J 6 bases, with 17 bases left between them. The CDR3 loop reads CASRLFDLDGYTF. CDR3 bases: TGCGCCAGTCGCCTATTCGACCTAGATGGCTACACCTTC. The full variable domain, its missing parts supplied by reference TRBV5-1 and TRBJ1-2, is KAGVTQTPRYLIKTRGQQVTLSCSPISGHRSVSWYQQTPGQGLQFLFEYFSETQRNKGNFPGRFSGRQFSNSRSEMNVSTLELGDSALYLCASRLFDLDGYTFGSGTRLTVV.

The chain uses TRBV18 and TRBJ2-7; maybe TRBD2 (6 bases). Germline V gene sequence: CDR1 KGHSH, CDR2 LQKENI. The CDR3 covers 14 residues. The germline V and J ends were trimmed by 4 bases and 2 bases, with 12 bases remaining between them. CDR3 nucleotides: TGTGCCAGCTCACTTGACAGCGGGCCCTACGAGCAGTACTTC. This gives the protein CASSLDSGPYEQYF.

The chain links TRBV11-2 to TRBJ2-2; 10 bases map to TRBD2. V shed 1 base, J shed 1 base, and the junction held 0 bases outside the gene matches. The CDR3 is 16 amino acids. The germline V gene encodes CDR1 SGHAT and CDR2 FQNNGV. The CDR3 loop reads CASSLGTSGNTGELFF. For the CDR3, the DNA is TGTGCCAGCAGCTTAGGGACTAGCGGGAACACCGGGGAGCTGTTTTTT. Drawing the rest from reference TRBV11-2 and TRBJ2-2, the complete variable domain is EAGVAQSPRYKIIEKRQSVAFWCNPISGHATLYWYQQILGQGPKLLIQFQNNGVVDDSQLPKDRFSAERLKGVDSTLKIQPAKLEDSAVYLCASSLGTSGNTGELFFGEGSRLTVL.